A single TCR beta chain is shown here with its context. In its sample, this clonotype was seen many times. Its antigen is currently not known. Base quality data are lacking; no much larger clone is found one base away. The germline V and J ends show losses of 5 bases and 0 bases respectively, and no gene match explains 7 bases of the junction. The CDR3 goes from the cysteine to the phenylalanine over 17 residues. The sequence is cut down to CDR3 DNA, 51 bases in frame from base 1. The germline V gene sets CDR1 to SGHVS and CDR2 to FQNEAQ. This specimen belongs to a study of early T cells in non-severe SARS-CoV-2 infection (dated by TCRdb to 2020 to 2022). About the full investigation: Bulk RNA from unsorted whole blood was used for TCR sequencing, so alpha and beta chains could not be paired.

Library method: 5' RACE. Instrument used: NextSeq 500. Unique molecular identifiers were attached to individual cDNA molecules in the TCR library protocol so that sequencing error and PCR bias could be corrected. TCR alpha and beta chains were both sequenced, and the abundances of alpha and beta sequences in each sample were closely correlated with each other. In the original analysis: Decombinator V4 was used to perform V gene, J gene and CDR3 annotation of TCR sequences. Expanded TCRs were defined as changing significantly between any two time points under a Poisson model with p below 0.0001. TCR abundances were normalised to the total number of TCRs sequenced in each sample and reported as counts per million. MAIT TCRs were defined by TRAV1-2 paired with TRAJ12, TRAJ20 or TRAJ33, and iNKT TCRs by TRAV10 paired with TRAJ18. A search of VDJdb, accessed on 1 November 2021, was run for TCRs annotated to CMV, EBV and SARS-CoV-2, with TCRs annotated for multiple antigens excluded. The raw public reads went through TCRdb reprocessing: fastp at Q25, MiXCR clone calling, in-frame beta chains kept. Every distinct CDR3 protein forms one entry, paired with its most common genes and DNA. The V and J calls and clone size are TCRdb's, not the authors'. Counted in this sample were about 33,000 distinct CDR3 sequences; 5.7% of them appeared once. In total, the top ten clones hold approximately 5% of the sample.

Broad study findings and their caveats: VDJdb matching was skewed toward anti-spike CD8 responses and likely underestimated virus-specific expansions by missing private and CD4 specificities.

This was a case-control study nested in a cohort of healthcare workers in London, UK, who had nasopharyngeal swab PCR tests and blood samples taken every week. Healthcare workers were enrolled in the week of the UK lockdown, from 23 to 31 March 2020, and were followed every week for up to about 16 weeks. Here the chain combines TRBV7-8 and TRBJ2-2; 9 central bases correspond to TRBD1. This receptor was taken from an adult who was a healthcare worker with PCR-confirmed SARS-CoV-2 infection or an uninfected control (not recorded which). The source material was whole blood. The DNA reads as follows: TGTGCCAGCAGCGGTTACAGGGGGCCCGCGAACACCGGGGAGCTGTTTTTT. It codes for CASSGYRGPANTGELFF.